One sample yielded the 23 T cell receptor beta chains listed below, sequenced in a study of shared clonotypes between healthy human individuals (dated by TCRdb to the early 2020s). The library was prepared using the immunoSEQ multiplex PCR assay. TCRdb re-hosts the immuneACCESS table, in-frame sequences only. Its copies lack some clones; in the studies checked, an unresolved V gene accounts for under half of them, and the cause for the rest is not known. Counted in this sample were over 2 million clones; around 96% of them appeared once. Roughly 1% of the sample is in the top ten clones. For the CD8 naive samples, CD45RO-negative cells were positively selected for CCR7, yielding a CD45RA+CCR7+ population from which TemRA cells were excluded. Material for sequencing was naive CD8+ T cells sorted from blood. The cell subset or site label on this specimen signifies: CD45RA+CCR7+. The receptors shown here come from a man younger than 35 in good health.

This clone was picked up one time. The rearrangement uses TRBV29-1 and TRBJ2-7, with D perhaps matching TRBD2 (6 bases). CDR1 and CDR2 from the germline V gene are SQVTM and ANQGSEA. V was pared by 4 bases and J by 3 bases, with 16 bases between. The CDR3 is 14 residues long. As DNA, the CDR3 is TGCAGCGTTGCCGGAGGGTACCCCGGCTACGAGCAGTACTTC. Its protein is CSVAGGYPGYEQYF.

This clone was observed once. The V gene is TRBV30, the J gene TRBJ2-7; tentative D call: TRBD2 (6 bases). The CDR3 covers 14 residues. V lost 0 bases to trimming and J lost 5 bases, with 14 bases between them. Germline lookup yields CDR1 GTSNPN and CDR2 SVGIG (reference sequence). The CDR3: CAWSVGGRIDEQYF. CDR3 DNA: TGTGCCTGGAGTGTTGGGGGGAGGATCGACGAGCAGTACTTC.

The chain has TRBV28 and TRBJ2-1; D is possibly TRBD2 (5 bases). Trimming pared 6 bases from V and 1 base from J, leaving 19 bases between. The CDR3 length is 17 residues. Germline V gives CDR1 MDHEN, CDR2 SYDVKM. The CDR3 DNA reads TGTGCCAGCAGCCGCCCTTTCCGGGAAAGATCCTACAATGAGCAGTTCTTC. Encoded protein: CASSRPFRERSYNEQFF. Complete variable domain (other parts from reference TRBV28 and TRBJ2-1): DVKVTQSSRYLVKRTGEKVFLECVQDMDHENMFWYRQDPGLGLRLIYFSYDVKMKEKGDIPEGYSVSREKKERFSLILESASTNQTSMYLCASSRPFRERSYNEQFFGPGTRLTVL.

This chain joins TRBV21-1 and TRBJ2-2; TRBD2, as called in the table, went unchecked against the DNA. TRBV21-1 constitutes a pseudogene. The CDR3 length is 16 residues. CDR3 nucleotide sequence: TGTGCCAGCAGCAAAGCACTAGCGGGGCGCACCGGGGAGCTGTTTTTT. This codes for CASSKALAGRTGELFF.

The J gene is TRBJ2-7, the V gene TRBV25-1; 9 positions agree with TRBD1. Trimming cost V 3 bases and J 1 base; bases outside gene matches: 4. This CDR3 contains 15 residues. CDR1 MGHDK and CDR2 SYGVNS come from the germline V gene. The CDR3 sequence: CASSDQGTGSYEQYF. CDR3 bases: TGTGCCAGCAGTGATCAGGGGACAGGGTCCTACGAGCAGTACTTC.

This rearrangement joins TRBV11-1 to TRBJ2-5; D may be TRBD2 (5 bases). The CDR3 extends over 14 amino acids. Trimming shortened V by 5 bases and J by 5 bases, and 15 bases separated the two germline ends. Germline loops: CDR1 SGHAT, CDR2 FQDESV (reference sequence). The CDR3 DNA sequence: TGTGCCAGCAGCCCGAGGGTGGGCGTCGAGACCCAGTACTTC. This gives the protein CASSPRVGVETQYF.

This sequence joins TRBV10-2 and TRBJ2-1; D not certain. The CDR3 loop spans 14 amino acids. V was pared by 0 bases and J by 8 bases, with 11 bases between. The germline V gene encodes CDR1 WSHSY and CDR2 SAAADI. In DNA, the CDR3 is TGCGCCAGCAGTGAGTCCTCTAGTAGTCATGAGCAGTTCTTC. This gives the protein CASSESSSSHEQFF.

The V gene is TRBV2, the J gene TRBJ2-7; TRBD1 is a possible D gene (6 bases). Trimming took 11 bases from V and 7 from J, leaving 15 bases between them. CDR3 length equals 11 residues. Germline values: CDR1 SNHLY, CDR2 FYNNEI. CDR3 nucleotides: TGTGCCGGTCGGACAGTTGCTGAGCAGTACTTC. This encodes CAGRTVAEQYF.

The V gene is TRBV30, the J gene TRBJ1-5; tentatively, D is TRBD1 (5 bases). This CDR3 is built from 14 residues. Germline lookup yields CDR1 GTSNPN and CDR2 SVGIG (reference sequence). V lost 0 bases and J lost 9, with 15 bases in between. The CDR3, as DNA: TGTGCCTGGAGTGTAGGGCAGGGTGAAGGGCCCCAGCATTTT. Translation gives CAWSVGQGEGPQHF.

Worth noting for this clone: A far more abundant clone sits one base away, making this likely a read error. The J gene is TRBJ2-1, the V gene TRBV13, with D unresolved. Trimming cost V 0 bases and J 9 bases, with 6 bases left between them. The CDR3 extends over 12 amino acids. The germline V gene has CDR1 PRHDT and CDR2 FYEKMQ (reference sequence). CDR3 in DNA: TGTGCCAGCAGCTTAGGGGTAGGTGAGCAGTTCTTC. It encodes CASSLGVGEQFF.

The V call is TRBV6-5, the J call TRBJ2-2; 7 positions match TRBD2. This CDR3 contains 16 residues. Per germline, CDR1 MNHEY and CDR2 SVGAGI. V lost 2 bases and J lost 5; bases outside the gene matches: 8. The CDR3 spells CASSYAGEGRTGELFF. The CDR3 DNA is TGTGCCAGCAGTTACGCGGGGGAAGGGAGAACCGGGGAGCTGTTTTTT.

V and J are TRBV29-1 and TRBJ2-4, with a tentative D call TRBD2 (7 bases). CDR1 is SQVTM and CDR2 is ANQGSEA in the germline V gene. V gave up 1 base and J gave up 7 bases, with 20 bases separating them. This CDR3 has 16 amino acids. The DNA for the CDR3 is TGCAGCGTTGAAGTTTGGGGGGGGCCGGGCCGGAACATTCAGTACTTC. This sequence encodes CSVEVWGGPGRNIQYF.

This chain links TRBV27 with TRBJ2-7; TRBD1 matches 10 bases. Losses at the gene ends were 5 bases for V and 6 bases for J; bases not matched to a gene: 10. Germline CDR1 and CDR2: MNHEY and SMNVEV (reference sequence). CDR3 length equals 15 residues. In nucleotides, the CDR3 is TGTGCCAGCAGTCCAAGTCGGACAGGGGGTCCCGAGCAGTACTTC. Its protein product is CASSPSRTGGPEQYF.

The chain employs TRBV29-1 and TRBJ2-7; D unclear. The CDR3 loop spans 14 amino acids. Between the trimmed V and J ends, which lost 4 bases and 2 bases, there was a span of 15 bases. The germline V gene encodes CDR1 SQVTM and CDR2 ANQGSEA. Here the CDR3 reads CSVVWVGPAYEQYF. CDR3 DNA: TGCAGCGTTGTATGGGTTGGGCCAGCCTACGAGCAGTACTTC.

The chain joins TRBV10-2 to TRBJ2-7, with D possibly being TRBD2 (7 bases). In germline, CDR1 is WSHSY, CDR2 SAAADI. V shed 3 bases and J shed 4 bases, with 16 bases lying between them. This CDR3 is built from 15 residues. The CDR3 bases are TGCGCCAGCAGTGACCCTCCGGGGGGCTGGTACGAGCAGTACTTC. Protein product: CASSDPPGGWYEQYF.

The chain links TRBV6-6 to TRBJ2-5; D might be TRBD2 (7 bases). The CDR3 is 15 amino acids. Germline CDR1 reads MNHNY; CDR2 reads SVGAGI (reference sequence). V was clipped by 2 bases and J by 5 bases, with 15 bases between them. The CDR3 coding sequence is TGTGCCAGCAGTTACGGGGGACACGGGAGGGAGACCCAGTACTTC. It yields the protein CASSYGGHGRETQYF.

The chain couples TRBV6-1 to TRBJ2-1, with 10 bases identical to TRBD2. In germline, CDR1 is MNHNS, CDR2 SASEGT. V lost 7 bases, J lost 7 bases, and 7 bases stayed unmatched. The CDR3 consists of 14 residues. Here the CDR3 DNA reads TGTGCCAGCAACGCAGCGGGGGGGATTAATGAGCAGTTCTTC. Translated: CASNAAGGINEQFF.

The chain has TRBV16 and TRBJ2-7; a possible D gene is TRBD2 (5 bases). The germline gives CDR1 KGHSY, CDR2 FQNENV. Trimming took off 3 bases at V and 6 bases at J, with 9 bases between the two ends. The CDR3 consists of 12 residues. CDR3 residues: CASSQTLAEQYF. Written as DNA, the CDR3 is TGTGCCAGCAGCCAGACTCTAGCCGAGCAGTACTTC. Combining the CDR3 with reference TRBV16 and TRBJ2-7 gives the whole variable domain GEEVAQTPKHLVRGEGQKAKLYCAPIKGHSYVFWYQQVLKNEFKFLISFQNENVFDETGMPKERFSAKCLPNSPCSLEIQATKLEDSAVYFCASSQTLAEQYFGPGTRLTVT.

About this clone: Other DNA variants within this sample encode the same CDR3. V gene TRBV2 combines with J gene TRBJ2-7; perhaps TRBD2 as D (6 bases). Germline assignment: CDR1 SNHLY and CDR2 FYNNEI. Trimming removed 5 bases from V and 2 bases from J, with 13 bases in between. CDR3 length equals 14 residues. Here the CDR3 DNA reads TGTGCCAGCAGTCCTACGGGAGCCCCCTACGAGCAGTACTTC. It specifies CASSPTGAPYEQYF.

As concerns this clone: The same CDR3 also results from other DNA sequences found in this sample. The gene calls are TRBV28 and TRBJ2-1; no reliable D call. CDR1 is MDHEN and CDR2 is SYDVKM in the germline V gene. Deletions cut 3 bases from V and 5 bases from J, with 8 bases between. The CDR3 spans 13 residues. The CDR3 spells CASSFRLDNEQFF. The CDR3 DNA reads TGTGCCAGCAGTTTCCGACTCGACAATGAGCAGTTCTTC.

The rearrangement links TRBV19 to TRBJ2-5, with 7 bases matching TRBD2. The germline gives CDR1 LNHDA, CDR2 SQIVND (reference sequence). Trimming removed 0 bases from V and 4 bases from J; junction bases left unmatched: 8. The CDR3 runs to 16 residues. CDR3 residues: CASSIDHVREGETQYF. DNA for the CDR3: TGTGCCAGTAGTATAGATCATGTCAGGGAGGGAGAGACCCAGTACTTC.

The chain employs TRBV12-5 and TRBJ1-1, with D possibly being TRBD1 (5 bases). This CDR3 comprises 14 residues. Between the trimmed V and J ends, which lost 3 bases and 1 base, there was a span of 9 bases. Germline V CDR1 and CDR2: LGHNT, FRNRAP. CDR3 bases: TGTGCTAGTGGTTTAGGACAAGCGAACACTGAAGCTTTCTTT. It yields the protein CASGLGQANTEAFF. Full variable domain (remainder filled in from reference TRBV12-5 and TRBJ1-1): DARVTQTPRHKVTEMGQEVTMRCQPILGHNTVFWYRQTMMQGLELLAYFRNRAPLDDSGMPKDRFSAEMPDATLATLKIQPSEPRDSAVYFCASGLGQANTEAFFGQGTRLTVV.

V is TRBV7-8 and J is TRBJ2-5, with D perhaps TRBD1 (6 bases). CDR1 and CDR2 from the germline V gene are SGHVS and FQNEAQ. Trimming removed 2 bases from V and 5 bases from J, with 15 bases in between. The CDR3 sequence is 15 residues long. The CDR3 region has the DNA TGTGCCAGCAGCTTACATCCAGGGGCAGGGGAGACCCAGTACTTC. Its protein product is CASSLHPGAGETQYF.